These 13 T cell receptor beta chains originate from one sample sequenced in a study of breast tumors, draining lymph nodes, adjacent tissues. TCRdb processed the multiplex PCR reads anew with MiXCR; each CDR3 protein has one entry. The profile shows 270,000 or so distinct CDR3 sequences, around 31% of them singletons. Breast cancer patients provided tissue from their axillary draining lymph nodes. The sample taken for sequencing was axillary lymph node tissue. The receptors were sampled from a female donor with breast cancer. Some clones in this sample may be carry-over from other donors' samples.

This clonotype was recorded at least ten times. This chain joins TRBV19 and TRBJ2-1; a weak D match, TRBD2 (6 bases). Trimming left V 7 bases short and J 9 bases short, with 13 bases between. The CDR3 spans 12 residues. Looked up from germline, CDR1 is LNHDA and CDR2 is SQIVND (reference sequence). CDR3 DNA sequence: TGTGCCAGTAATCCGGCGGGGCGTGAGCAGTTCTTC. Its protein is CASNPAGREQFF. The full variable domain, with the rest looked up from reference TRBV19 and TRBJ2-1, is DGGITQSPKYLFRKEGQNVTLSCEQNLNHDAMYWYRQDPGQGLRLIYYSQIVNDFQKGDIAEGYSVSREKKESFPLTVTSAQKNPTAFYLCASNPAGREQFFGPGTRLTVL.

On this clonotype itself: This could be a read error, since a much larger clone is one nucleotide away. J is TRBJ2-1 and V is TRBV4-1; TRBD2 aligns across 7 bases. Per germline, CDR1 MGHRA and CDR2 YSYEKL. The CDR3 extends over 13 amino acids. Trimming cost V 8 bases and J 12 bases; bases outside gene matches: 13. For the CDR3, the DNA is TGCGCCAGCGGTCCAAAGGCGGGAGTCTGGCAGTTCTTC. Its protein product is CASGPKAGVWQFF.

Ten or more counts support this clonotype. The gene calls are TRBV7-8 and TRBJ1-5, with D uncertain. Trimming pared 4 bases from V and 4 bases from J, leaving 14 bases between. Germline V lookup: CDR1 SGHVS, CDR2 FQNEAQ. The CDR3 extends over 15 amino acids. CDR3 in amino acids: CASSSMSGINQPQHF. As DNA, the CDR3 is TGTGCCAGCAGCTCCATGTCTGGGATTAATCAGCCCCAGCATTTT.

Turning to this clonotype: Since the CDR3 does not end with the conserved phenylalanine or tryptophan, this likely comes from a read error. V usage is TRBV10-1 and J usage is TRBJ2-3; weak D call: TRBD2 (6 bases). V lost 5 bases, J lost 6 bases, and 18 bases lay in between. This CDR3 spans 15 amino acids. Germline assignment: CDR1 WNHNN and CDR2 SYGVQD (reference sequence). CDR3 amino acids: CASSQAGNRGDTQYL. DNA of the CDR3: TGCGCCAGCAGTCAGGCGGGAAATCGTGGTGATACGCAGTATCTT.

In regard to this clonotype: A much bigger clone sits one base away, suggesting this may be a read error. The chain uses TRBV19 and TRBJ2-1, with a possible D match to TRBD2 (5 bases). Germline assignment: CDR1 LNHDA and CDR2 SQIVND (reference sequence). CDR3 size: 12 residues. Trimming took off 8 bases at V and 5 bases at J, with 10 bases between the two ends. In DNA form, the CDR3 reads TGTGCCAGTGGTACGAGGGACAATGAGCAGTTCTTC. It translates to CASGTRDNEQFF.

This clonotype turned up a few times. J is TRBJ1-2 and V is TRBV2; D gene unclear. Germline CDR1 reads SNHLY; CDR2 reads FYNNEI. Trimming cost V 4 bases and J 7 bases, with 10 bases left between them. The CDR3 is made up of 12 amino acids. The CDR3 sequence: CASSGFLTGYTF. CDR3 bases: TGTGCCAGCAGTGGATTCTTGACTGGCTACACCTTC.

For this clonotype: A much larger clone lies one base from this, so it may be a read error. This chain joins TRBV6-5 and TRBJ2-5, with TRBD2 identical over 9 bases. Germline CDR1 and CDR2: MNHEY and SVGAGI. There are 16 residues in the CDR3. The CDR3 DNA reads TGTGCCAGCAGGGTAGGACTAGCGAAGATCCAAGAGCCCCAGTACTTC. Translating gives CASRVGLAKIQEPQYF.

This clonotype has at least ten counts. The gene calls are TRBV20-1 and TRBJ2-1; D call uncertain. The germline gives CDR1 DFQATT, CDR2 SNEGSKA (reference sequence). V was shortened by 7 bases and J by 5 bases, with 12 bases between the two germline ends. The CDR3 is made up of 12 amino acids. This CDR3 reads CSGAFRNNEQFF. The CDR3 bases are TGCAGTGGTGCTTTTCGGAACAATGAGCAGTTCTTC.

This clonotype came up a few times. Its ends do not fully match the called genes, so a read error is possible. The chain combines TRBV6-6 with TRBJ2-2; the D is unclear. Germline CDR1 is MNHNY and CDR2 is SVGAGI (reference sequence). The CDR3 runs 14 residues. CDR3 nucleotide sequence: TGTGCCAGCAGTCACTCTCCCAGTACCGGGGAGCTGTTTTTT. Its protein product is CASSHSPSTGELFF.

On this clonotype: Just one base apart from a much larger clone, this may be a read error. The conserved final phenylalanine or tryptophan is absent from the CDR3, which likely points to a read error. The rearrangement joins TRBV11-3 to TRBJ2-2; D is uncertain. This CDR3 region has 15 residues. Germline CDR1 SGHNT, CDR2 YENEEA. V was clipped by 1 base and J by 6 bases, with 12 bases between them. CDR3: CASSLGVSLSGELFY. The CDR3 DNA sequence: TGTGCCAGCAGCTTAGGGGTTAGTTTGTCCGGGGAGCTGTTTTAT.

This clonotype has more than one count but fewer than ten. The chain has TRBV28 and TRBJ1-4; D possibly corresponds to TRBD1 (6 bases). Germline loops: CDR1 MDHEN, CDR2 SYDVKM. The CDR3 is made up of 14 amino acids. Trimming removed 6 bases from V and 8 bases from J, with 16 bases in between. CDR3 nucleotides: TGTGCCAGCAGACCTACAGGGTTGGGGGAAAAACTGTTTTTT. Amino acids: CASRPTGLGEKLFF.

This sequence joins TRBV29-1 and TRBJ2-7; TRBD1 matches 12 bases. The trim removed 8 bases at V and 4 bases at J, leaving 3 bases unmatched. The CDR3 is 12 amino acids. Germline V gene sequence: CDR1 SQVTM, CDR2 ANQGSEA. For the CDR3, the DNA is TGCAGCCAGGGACAGGGGGCGTACGAGCAGTACTTC. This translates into CSQGQGAYEQYF.

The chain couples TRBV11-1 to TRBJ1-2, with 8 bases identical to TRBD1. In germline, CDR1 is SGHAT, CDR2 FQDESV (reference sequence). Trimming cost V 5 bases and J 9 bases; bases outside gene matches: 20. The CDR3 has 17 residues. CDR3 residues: CASSPGPPDRDRRSYTF. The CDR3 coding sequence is TGTGCCAGCAGCCCCGGGCCCCCGGACAGGGATAGGAGGAGCTACACCTTC.